Each of the 9 T cell receptor beta chains below was sequenced from the same sample in a study of T cell repertoires in cytomegalovirus infection. The antigens for these receptors are not known. TCRdb reprocessed the reads with MiXCR, giving one entry per CDR3 protein. The sample has 90,000 to 130,000 distinct CDR3 sequences, roughly a tenth seen once. Sequences were obtained from PBMCs, sequenced either directly or after in vitro stimulation (not recorded which). Every receptor here comes from a human donor in good health (CMV status not recorded). Some clones in this sample may be carry-over from other donors' samples.

This clonotype was recorded many times. The rearrangement joins TRBV7-2 to TRBJ1-1; D call uncertain. The V gene lost 8 bases and the J gene lost 2 bases, with 12 bases spanning the gap. The CDR3 covers 13 residues. Looked up from germline, CDR1 is SGHTA and CDR2 is FQGNSA. CDR3 sequence reads: CASGRQSNTEAFF. The CDR3 DNA reads as TGTGCCAGCGGGCGTCAGTCCAACACTGAAGCTTTCTTT.

This clonotype was detected only a few times. The rearrangement uses TRBV27 and TRBJ2-3; TRBD2 matches at 7 bases. Germline assignment: CDR1 MNHEY and CDR2 SMNVEV (reference sequence). The CDR3 sequence is 15 residues long. Trimming at V came to 3 bases and at J to 8 bases, leaving 11 bases not matched to a gene. CDR3 protein: CASSFSSPWGGTQYF. Here the CDR3 DNA reads TGTGCCAGCAGTTTCTCCTCCCCCTGGGGGGGTACGCAGTATTTT.

This rearrangement joins TRBV20-1 to TRBJ1-2, with D possibly TRBD1 on 5 matching bases. The CDR3 covers 12 residues. Looked up from germline, CDR1 is DFQATT and CDR2 is SNEGSKA (reference sequence). V lost 4 bases to trimming and J lost 4 bases, with 10 bases between them. The CDR3 protein is CSATGTAYGYTF. CDR3 bases: TGCAGTGCTACCGGGACGGCCTATGGCTACACCTTC.

The chain employs TRBV9 and TRBJ1-3; the D gene is possibly TRBD1 (5 bases). V lost 4 bases and J lost 4, with 18 bases in between. Germline V gene sequence: CDR1 SGDLS, CDR2 YYNGEE. The CDR3 totals 16 residues. The CDR3 spells CASSTQGALNGNTIYF. Here the CDR3 DNA reads TGTGCCAGCAGCACCCAGGGTGCCCTTAACGGAAACACCATATATTTT.

The sample holds a few counts of this clonotype. The V gene is TRBV12-3 or TRBV12-4, the J gene TRBJ2-7; D not resolved. V lost 5 bases and J 0 bases, leaving 8 bases between the germline ends. CDR3 length equals 13 residues. This CDR3 reads CASSPPSSYEQYF. CDR3 nucleotide sequence: TGTGCCAGCAGTCCCCCCAGCTCCTACGAGCAGTACTTC.

This sequence joins TRBV18 and TRBJ2-3; D is undetermined. The V end lost 2 bases, the J end lost 6 bases, and 9 bases lay between the germline ends. The germline CDR1 and CDR2 sequences are KGHSH and LQKENI. The CDR3 runs 13 residues. CDR3 sequence (DNA): TGTGCCAGCTCACCAACCTTAGGCGATACGCAGTATTTT. Residues: CASSPTLGDTQYF.

This clonotype has a count of ten or more. The chain carries TRBV7-8 and TRBJ1-2; 10 bases agree with TRBD1. The CDR3 sequence is 14 residues long. V lost 4 bases and J lost 2; bases outside the gene matches: 1. Germline CDR1 SGHVS, CDR2 FQNEAQ. The chain's CDR3 is CASSSDRGNYGYTF. In DNA, the CDR3 is TGTGCCAGCAGCTCGGACAGGGGGAACTATGGCTACACCTTC.

This clonotype was observed at least ten times. Written as DNA, the CDR3 is TGTGCCAGCAGCTCACTCCCTCCTAGCGCCAACTACAATGAGCAGTTCTTC. This gives the protein CASSSLPPSANYNEQFF. The rearrangement joins TRBV7-2 to TRBJ2-1, with D possibly TRBD2 on 6 matching bases. The V gene's germline CDR1 is SGHTA and CDR2 FQGNSA. There are 17 residues in the CDR3. Trimming pared 4 bases from V and 3 bases from J, leaving 19 bases between.

This clonotype was seen at least ten times. This CDR3 is CASSSRQGENTIYF. CDR3 nucleotides: TGTGCCAGCAGCTCCAGACAGGGCGAAAACACCATATATTTT. The rearrangement uses TRBV7-2 and TRBJ1-3; 7 bases match TRBD1. V shed 4 bases, J shed 6 bases, and the junction held 6 bases outside the gene matches. This CDR3 comprises 14 residues. Germline lookup yields CDR1 SGHTA and CDR2 FQGNSA.